These T cell receptor beta chains were read from a single sample in a study of T cell changes during pregnancy in multiple sclerosis. Some clones are missing from TCRdb's copy, which holds only in-frame ones; the method was immunoSEQ multiplex PCR. The profile covers around 40,000 clones, with around 92% appearing a single time and under 6.5% taken by the ten largest. This specimen was CD8+ T cells from peripheral blood mononuclear cells, taken in the second trimester of pregnancy. The receptors here all came from a female donor with multiple sclerosis, enrolled in a pregnancy study. CDR3s include the opening cysteine and the closing phenylalanine or tryptophan. D genes are given only for firm matches. Not every row has a clone size; where given, it reads once, few, many or a size class.

D,V,size,J,DNA,CDR3
TRBD1,TRBV2,NA,TRBJ1-1,TGTGCCAGCACTTACGGGACAGAGAACACTGAAGCTTTCTTT,CASTYGTENTEAFF
NA,TRBV12-5,NA,TRBJ2-7,TGTGCTAGTGGTTTGGACTCCTATCGGCAGTACTTC,CASGLDSYRQYF
NA,TRBV7-2,NA,TRBJ2-7,TGTGCCAGCAGCTTAGGAGTTGCGGAAAAAAGCTACGAGCAGTACTTC,CASSLGVAEKSYEQYF
TRBD2,TRBV5-1,NA,TRBJ2-1,TGCGCCAGCAGCTTGATCAGCGGGAGGGCTAATGAGCAGTTCTTC,CASSLISGRANEQFF
TRBD1,TRBV30,NA,TRBJ2-2,TGTGCCTGGAGTCCCAGGGGGCCTGGGGAGCTGTTTTTT,CAWSPRGPGELFF
TRBD1,TRBV4-2,NA,TRBJ2-5,TGTGCCAGCAGCGACGGACAGGGCGAGACCCAGTACTTC,CASSDGQGETQYF
TRBD2,TRBV6-1,NA,TRBJ2-1,TGTGCCAGCAGCGACACTAGCGGTGGGGGGAATGAGCAGTTCTTC,CASSDTSGGGNEQFF
NA,TRBV6-5,NA,TRBJ1-1,TGTGCCAGCAGTTACCCCGGACACATAACAGCTTTCTTT,CASSYPGHITAFF
NA,TRBV21-1,NA,TRBJ2-2,TGTGCCAGCAGCAAAGGGGGGACAGTTCCCGGGGAGCTGTTTTTT,CASSKGGTVPGELFF
TRBD1,TRBV7-8,NA,TRBJ1-5,TGTGCCAGCAGCTTAGCGACAGGGGATAGCAATCAGCCCCAGCATTTT,CASSLATGDSNQPQHF
TRBD1,TRBV5-1,NA,TRBJ2-7,TGCGCCAGCAGCCCGGACAGGGGGTCTTTCATCCACGAGCAGTACTTC,CASSPDRGSFIHEQYF
NA,TRBV27,NA,TRBJ2-5,TGTGCCAGCAGTCCTCACAGGGCCCGAGAGACCCAGTACTTC,CASSPHRARETQYF
TRBD2,TRBV13,NA,TRBJ2-5,TGTGCCAGCAGCATTCACGGGGGGGCCGGAGAGACCCAGTACTTC,CASSIHGGAGETQYF
TRBD1,TRBV29-1,NA,TRBJ2-2,TGCAGCGTTGATTCAAGGGACAGGGGTGAGACCGGGGAGCTGTTTTTT,CSVDSRDRGETGELFF
NA,TRBV5-4,NA,TRBJ2-7,TGTGCCAGCAGCAGCCCCGGGACACAAACCTACGAGCAGTACTTC,CASSSPGTQTYEQYF
NA,TRBV2,NA,TRBJ2-3,TGTGCCATCCTAAGACATGCTCGGGATACGCAGTATTTT,CAILRHARDTQYF
NA,TRBV28,NA,TRBJ2-1,TGTGCCAGCAGTCAGATCGATGAGCAGTTCTTC,CASSQIDEQFF
TRBD2,TRBV2,NA,TRBJ2-3,TGTGCCAGCAGTGAAGCGCTTGGGGGGACTAGCGGGGGGGTAGATACGCAGTATTTT,CASSEALGGTSGGVDTQYF
NA,TRBV19,NA,TRBJ2-2,TGTGCCAGTAGTATAGGAAGCTCCACCGGGGAGCTGTTTTTT,CASSIGSSTGELFF
TRBD1,TRBV28,NA,TRBJ2-5,TGTGCCAGCAGCAACAGGGGGGAAAGGGAGACCCAGTACTTC,CASSNRGERETQYF
NA,TRBV6-5,NA,TRBJ1-1,TGTGCCAGCAGTTACCAGGGTACCATGACTGAAGCTTTCTTT,CASSYQGTMTEAFF
NA,TRBV27,NA,TRBJ1-2,TGTGCCAGCAGTTCGACAGACTATGGCTACACCTTC,CASSSTDYGYTF
NA,TRBV5-5,NA,TRBJ2-7,TGTGCCAGCAGCTTGGAGAGTTACGAGCAGTACTTC,CASSLESYEQYF
TRBD2,TRBV10-3,NA,TRBJ2-7,TGTGCCATCAGTGAGTTAAGGACGGGGGGGCCCCACGAGCAGTACTTC,CAISELRTGGPHEQYF
NA,TRBV21-1,NA,TRBJ1-5,TGTGCCAGCAGCAAAGGCCCTTCCCCAGGGGCGGAGCAGCCCCAGCATTTT,CASSKGPSPGAEQPQHF
NA,TRBV11-2,once,TRBJ1-2,TGTGCCAGCAGCTTAACAGGGAAAGCTAACTATGGCTACACCTTC,CASSLTGKANYGYTF
NA,TRBV6-6,NA,TRBJ1-3,TGTGCCAGCTTGGCCGGGCGGGACACCATATATTTT,CASLAGRDTIYF
TRBD2,TRBV11-2,NA,TRBJ2-3,TGTGCCAGCAGCTACGGGACTACTAGCACAGATACGCAGTATTTT,CASSYGTTSTDTQYF
NA,TRBV6-6,few,TRBJ1-1,TGTGCCAGCACCCTCCCGGACAGCCTGAACACTGAAGCTTTCTTT,CASTLPDSLNTEAFF
NA,TRBV27,NA,TRBJ2-3,TGTGCCAGCAGTTTTTGGGCAGGGTACACAGATACGCAGTATTTT,CASSFWAGYTDTQYF
NA,TRBV7-2,NA,TRBJ1-2,TGTGCCAGCAGCTTGGAGGGAATCCACTATGGCTACACCTTC,CASSLEGIHYGYTF